This TCR beta chain is from a study of T-cell memory formation after mild COVID-19. V lost 3 bases and J lost 1; bases outside the gene matches: 9. The CDR3 is 16 amino acids. TCRdb reprocessed the 5' RACE reads with MiXCR, giving one entry per CDR3 protein. The top ten hold about 8.1% of the sample, which has hundreds of thousands of distinct CDR3 sequences, 17% seen once. On this clonotype itself: The antigen is unknown.

Study-wide results and caveats: There was no confirmation that second-wave clones peaking on day 37 were SARS-CoV-2 specific. Contracting clones from day 15 to 85 had balanced CD4/CD8; later expanders favoured CD4+.

This sequence joins TRBV12-3 or TRBV12-4 and TRBJ2-7; 7 bases are shared with TRBD2. Sequenced sample: PBMCs or a T cell subset sorted from them (not recorded which). This clonotype originated in an adult woman who had mild COVID-19 (a few samples of this study predate the infection). Cell type and time point are not known. This CDR3 is CASSLRIGTTSYEQYF. The CDR3, as DNA: TGTGCCAGCAGTTTGAGGATTGGGACTACTTCCTACGAGCAGTACTTC.